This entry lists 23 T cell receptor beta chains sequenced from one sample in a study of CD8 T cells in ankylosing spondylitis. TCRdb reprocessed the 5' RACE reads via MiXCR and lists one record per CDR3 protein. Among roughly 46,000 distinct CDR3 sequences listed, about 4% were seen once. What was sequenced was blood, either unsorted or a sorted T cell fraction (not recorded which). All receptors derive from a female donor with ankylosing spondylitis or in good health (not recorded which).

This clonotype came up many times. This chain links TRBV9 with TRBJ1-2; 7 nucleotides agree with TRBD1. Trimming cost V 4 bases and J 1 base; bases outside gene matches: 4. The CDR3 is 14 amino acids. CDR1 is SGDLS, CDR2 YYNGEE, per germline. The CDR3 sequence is CASSLTGLNYGYTF. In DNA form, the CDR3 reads TGTGCCAGCAGCTTGACAGGGCTTAACTATGGCTACACCTTC.

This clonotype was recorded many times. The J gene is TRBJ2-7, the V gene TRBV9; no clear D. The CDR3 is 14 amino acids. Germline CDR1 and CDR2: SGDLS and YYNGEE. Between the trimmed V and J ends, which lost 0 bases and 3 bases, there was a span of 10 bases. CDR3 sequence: CASSVGYPNYEQYF. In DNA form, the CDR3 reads TGTGCCAGCAGCGTAGGCTACCCTAACTACGAGCAGTACTTC. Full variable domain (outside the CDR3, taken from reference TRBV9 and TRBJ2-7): DSGVTQTPKHLITATGQRVTLRCSPRSGDLSVYWYQQSLDQGLQFLIQYYNGEERAKGNILERFSAQQFPDLHSELNLSSLELGDSALYFCASSVGYPNYEQYFGPGTRLTVT.

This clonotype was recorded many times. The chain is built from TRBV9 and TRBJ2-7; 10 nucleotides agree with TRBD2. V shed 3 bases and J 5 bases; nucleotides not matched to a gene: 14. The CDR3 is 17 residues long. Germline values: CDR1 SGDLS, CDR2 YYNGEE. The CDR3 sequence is CASSGGSGGAEGNEQYF. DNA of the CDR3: TGTGCCAGCAGCGGGGGCAGCGGGGGGGCCGAAGGTAACGAGCAGTACTTC.

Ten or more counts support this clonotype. The CDR3 loop reads CASSVEMVTNYGYTF. CDR3 nucleotide sequence: TGTGCCAGCAGCGTAGAGATGGTCACTAACTATGGCTACACCTTC. V and J are TRBV9 and TRBJ1-2; D uncertain. The V gene's germline CDR1 is SGDLS and CDR2 YYNGEE. The CDR3 contains 15 residues. The V end was cut by 0 bases, the J end by 0 bases, with 9 bases between.

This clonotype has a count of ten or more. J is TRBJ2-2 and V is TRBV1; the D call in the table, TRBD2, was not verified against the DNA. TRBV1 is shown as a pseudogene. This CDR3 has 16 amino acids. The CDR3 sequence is CTSSPKAGGRTGELFF. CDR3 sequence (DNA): TGCACCAGCAGCCCCAAAGCGGGGGGGCGGACCGGGGAGCTGTTTTTT.

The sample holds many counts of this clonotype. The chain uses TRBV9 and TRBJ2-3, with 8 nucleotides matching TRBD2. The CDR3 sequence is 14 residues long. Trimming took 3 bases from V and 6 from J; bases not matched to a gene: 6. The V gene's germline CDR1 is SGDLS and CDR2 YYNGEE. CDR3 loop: CASSAPGLEDTQYF. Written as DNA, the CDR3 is TGTGCCAGCAGCGCCCCGGGACTAGAGGATACGCAGTATTTT.

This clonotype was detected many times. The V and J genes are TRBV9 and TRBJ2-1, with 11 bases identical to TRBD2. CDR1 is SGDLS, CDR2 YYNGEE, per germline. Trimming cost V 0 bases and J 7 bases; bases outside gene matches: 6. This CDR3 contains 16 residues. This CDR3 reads CASSVATTSGGNEQFF. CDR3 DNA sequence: TGTGCCAGCAGCGTAGCTACCACTAGCGGGGGTAATGAGCAGTTCTTC.

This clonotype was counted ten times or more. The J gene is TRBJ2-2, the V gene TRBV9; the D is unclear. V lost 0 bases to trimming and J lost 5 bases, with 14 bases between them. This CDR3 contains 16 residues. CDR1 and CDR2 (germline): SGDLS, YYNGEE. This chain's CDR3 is CASSVDAALRTGELFF. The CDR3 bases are TGTGCCAGCAGCGTAGATGCAGCCTTGCGGACCGGGGAGCTGTTTTTT.

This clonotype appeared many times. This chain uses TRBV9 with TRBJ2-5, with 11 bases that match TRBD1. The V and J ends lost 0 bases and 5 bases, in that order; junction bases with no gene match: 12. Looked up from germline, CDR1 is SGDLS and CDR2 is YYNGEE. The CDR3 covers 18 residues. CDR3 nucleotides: TGTGCCAGCAGCGTAGGGGACAGGGGGGCTTCCCTAGGTGAGACCCAGTACTTC. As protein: CASSVGDRGASLGETQYF.

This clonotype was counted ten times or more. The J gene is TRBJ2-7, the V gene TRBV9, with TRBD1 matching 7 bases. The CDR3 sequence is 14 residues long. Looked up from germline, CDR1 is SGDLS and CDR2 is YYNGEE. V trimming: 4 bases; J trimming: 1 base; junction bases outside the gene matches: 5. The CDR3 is CASSFRDSSYEQYF. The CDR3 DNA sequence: TGTGCCAGCAGCTTCCGGGACAGTTCCTACGAGCAGTACTTC.

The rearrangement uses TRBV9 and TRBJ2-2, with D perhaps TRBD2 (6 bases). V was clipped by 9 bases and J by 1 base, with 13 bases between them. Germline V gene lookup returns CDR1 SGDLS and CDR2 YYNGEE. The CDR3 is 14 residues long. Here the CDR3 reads CATSPAGNTGELFF. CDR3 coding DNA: TGTGCCACCTCACCAGCGGGGAACACCGGGGAGCTGTTTTTT.

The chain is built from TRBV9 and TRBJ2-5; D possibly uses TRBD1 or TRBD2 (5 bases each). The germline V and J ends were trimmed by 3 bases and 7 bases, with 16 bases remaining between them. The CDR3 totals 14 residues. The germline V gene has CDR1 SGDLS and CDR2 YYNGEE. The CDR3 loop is CASSAGRTRRTQYF. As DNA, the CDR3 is TGTGCCAGCAGCGCGGGGCGGACAAGAAGGACCCAGTACTTC.

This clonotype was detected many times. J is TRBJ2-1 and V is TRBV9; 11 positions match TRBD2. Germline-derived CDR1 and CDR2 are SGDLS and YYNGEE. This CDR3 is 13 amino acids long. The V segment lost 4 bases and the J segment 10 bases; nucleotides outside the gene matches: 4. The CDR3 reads CASSPRLAGEQFF. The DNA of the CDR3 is TGTGCCAGCAGCCCAAGACTAGCGGGGGAGCAGTTCTTC.

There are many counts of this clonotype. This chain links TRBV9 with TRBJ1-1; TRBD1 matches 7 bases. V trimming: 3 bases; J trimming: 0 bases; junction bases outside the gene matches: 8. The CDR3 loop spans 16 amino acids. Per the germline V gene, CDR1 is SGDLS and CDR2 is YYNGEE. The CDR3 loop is CASSEGASLMNTEAFF. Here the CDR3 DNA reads TGTGCCAGCAGCGAGGGGGCCAGCCTAATGAACACTGAAGCTTTCTTT.

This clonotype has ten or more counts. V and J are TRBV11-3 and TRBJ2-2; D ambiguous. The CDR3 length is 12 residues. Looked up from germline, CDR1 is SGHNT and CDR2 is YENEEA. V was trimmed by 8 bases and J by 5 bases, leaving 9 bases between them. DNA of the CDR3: TGTGCCAGCTACCCTCGGACCGGGGAGCTGTTTTTT. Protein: CASYPRTGELFF.

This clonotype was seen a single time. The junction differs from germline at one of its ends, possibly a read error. CDR3 residues: CLLPAHRIHSGNTIYF. The CDR3 bases are TGCCTGCTCCCGGCACATAGGATTCACTCTGGAAACACCATATATTTT. This chain connects TRBV3-1 to TRBJ1-3; D is undetermined. CDR3 size: 16 residues. Germline CDR1 and CDR2: LGHDT and YNNKEL (reference sequence).

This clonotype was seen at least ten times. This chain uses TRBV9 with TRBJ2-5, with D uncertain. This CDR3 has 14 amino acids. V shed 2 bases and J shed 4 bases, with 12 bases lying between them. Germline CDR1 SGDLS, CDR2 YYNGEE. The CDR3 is CASSVSFLAETQYF. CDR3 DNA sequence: TGTGCCAGCAGCGTTTCCTTTTTAGCAGAGACCCAGTACTTC.

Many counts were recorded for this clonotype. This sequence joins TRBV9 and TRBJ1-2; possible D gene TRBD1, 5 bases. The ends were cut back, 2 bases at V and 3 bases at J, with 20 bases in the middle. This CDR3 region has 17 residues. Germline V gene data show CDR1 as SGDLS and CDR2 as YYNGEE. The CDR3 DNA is TGTGCCAGCAGCGTCCCCGCTCGGGGCAGAGTTGACTATGGCTACACCTTC. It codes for CASSVPARGRVDYGYTF.

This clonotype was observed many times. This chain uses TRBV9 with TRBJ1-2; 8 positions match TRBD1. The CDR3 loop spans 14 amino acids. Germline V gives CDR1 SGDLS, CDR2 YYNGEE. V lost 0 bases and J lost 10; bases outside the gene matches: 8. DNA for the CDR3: TGTGCCAGCAGCGTAGAGGACAGGGCCTTGACCTACACCTTC. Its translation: CASSVEDRALTYTF. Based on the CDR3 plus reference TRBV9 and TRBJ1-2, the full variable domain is DSGVTQTPKHLITATGQRVTLRCSPRSGDLSVYWYQQSLDQGLQFLIQYYNGEERAKGNILERFSAQQFPDLHSELNLSSLELGDSALYFCASSVEDRALTYTFGSGTRLTVV.

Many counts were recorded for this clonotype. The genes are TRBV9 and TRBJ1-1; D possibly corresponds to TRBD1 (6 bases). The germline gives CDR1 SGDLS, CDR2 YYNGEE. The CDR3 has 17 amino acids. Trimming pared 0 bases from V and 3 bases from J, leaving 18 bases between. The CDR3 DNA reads TGTGCCAGCAGCGTAGGAAACAGGGCCCCGTCGGACACTGAAGCTTTCTTT. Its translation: CASSVGNRAPSDTEAFF.

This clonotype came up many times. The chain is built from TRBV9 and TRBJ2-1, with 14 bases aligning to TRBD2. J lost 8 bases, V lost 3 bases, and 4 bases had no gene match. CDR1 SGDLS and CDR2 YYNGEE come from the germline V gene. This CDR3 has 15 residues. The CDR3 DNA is TGTGCCAGCAGCGACGGGACTAGCGGGGGTTATGAGCAGTTCTTC. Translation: CASSDGTSGGYEQFF.

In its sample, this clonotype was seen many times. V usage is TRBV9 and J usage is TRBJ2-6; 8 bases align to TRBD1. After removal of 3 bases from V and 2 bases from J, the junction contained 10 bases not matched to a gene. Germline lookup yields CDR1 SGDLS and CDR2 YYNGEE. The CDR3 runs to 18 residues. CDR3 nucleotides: TGTGCCAGCAGCGCATCGTGGACAGGGAGTCCTGGGGCCAACGTCCTGACTTTC. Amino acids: CASSASWTGSPGANVLTF.

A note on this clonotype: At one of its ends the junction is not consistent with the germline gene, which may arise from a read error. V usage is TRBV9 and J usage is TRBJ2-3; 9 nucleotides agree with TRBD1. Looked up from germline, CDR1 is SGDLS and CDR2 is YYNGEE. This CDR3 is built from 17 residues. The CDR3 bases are TGTGCCAGCCGCGTAGCCAAAGACAGGGGGTATAGAGATACCCAGTATTTT. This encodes CASRVAKDRGYRDTQYF. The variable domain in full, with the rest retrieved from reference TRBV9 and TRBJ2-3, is DSGVTQTPKHLITATGQRVTLRCSPRSGDLSVYWYQQSLDQGLQFLIQYYNGEERAKGNILERFSAQQFPDLHSELNLSSLELGDSALYFCASRVAKDRGYRDTQYFGPGTRLTVL.